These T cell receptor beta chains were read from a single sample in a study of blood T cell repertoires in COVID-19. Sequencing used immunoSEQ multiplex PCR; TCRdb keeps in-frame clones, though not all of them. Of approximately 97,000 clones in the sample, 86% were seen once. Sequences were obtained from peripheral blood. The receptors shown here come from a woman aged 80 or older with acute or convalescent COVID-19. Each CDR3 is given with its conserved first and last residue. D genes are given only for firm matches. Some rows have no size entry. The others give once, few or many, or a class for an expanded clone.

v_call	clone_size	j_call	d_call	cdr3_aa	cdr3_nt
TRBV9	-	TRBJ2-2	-	CASSVVQGGGELFF	TGTGCCAGCAGCGTAGTGCAGGGCGGCGGGGAGCTGTTTTTT
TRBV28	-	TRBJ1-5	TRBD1	CASSRWTGRSNQPQHF	TGTGCCAGCAGCCGTTGGACAGGCCGTAGCAATCAGCCCCAGCATTTT
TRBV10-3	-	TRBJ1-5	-	CAISEIPGGADIRNQPQHF	TGTGCCATCAGTGAGATCCCTGGGGGCGCAGATATTCGCAATCAGCCCCAGCATTTT
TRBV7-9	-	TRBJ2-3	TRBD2	CASSLSLAGGSSTDTQYF	TGTGCCAGCAGCTTATCACTAGCGGGGGGCTCTAGCACAGATACGCAGTATTTT
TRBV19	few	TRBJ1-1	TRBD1	CASTSGGYSGAFF	TGTGCCAGTACCTCAGGGGGATACAGCGGGGCTTTCTTT
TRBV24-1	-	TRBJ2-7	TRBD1	CATSEAKGQGARQYF	TGTGCCACCAGTGAGGCTAAGGGACAGGGGGCCAGGCAGTACTTC
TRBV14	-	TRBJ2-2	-	CASSFVTGYTGELFF	TGTGCCAGCAGCTTCGTCACAGGGTACACCGGGGAGCTGTTTTTT
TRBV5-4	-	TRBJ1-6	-	CASSLGQGPRNSPLHF	TGTGCCAGCAGCTTGGGTCAGGGCCCGAGGAATTCACCCCTCCACTTT
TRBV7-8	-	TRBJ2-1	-	CASSLGGSYNEQFF	TGTGCCAGCAGCTTAGGAGGTTCCTACAATGAGCAGTTCTTC
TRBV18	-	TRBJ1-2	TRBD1	CASSPSDRESGGGYTF	TGTGCCAGCTCACCCTCGGACAGGGAGAGTGGAGGTGGCTACACCTTC
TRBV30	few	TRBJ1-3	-	CAWSGGDRDTIYF	TGTGCCTGGAGTGGAGGAGACCGCGACACCATATATTTT
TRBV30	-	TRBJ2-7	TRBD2	CAWSVFGTIYEQYF	TGTGCCTGGAGTGTATTCGGGACTATTTACGAGCAGTACTTC
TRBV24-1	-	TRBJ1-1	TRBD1	CATSGPPGQGGKNTEAFF	TGTGCCACCAGTGGTCCCCCGGGACAGGGGGGGAAAAACACTGAAGCTTTCTTT
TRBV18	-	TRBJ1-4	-	CASSVPLAGNEKLFF	TGTGCCAGCTCAGTGCCGTTAGCGGGTAATGAAAAACTGTTTTTT
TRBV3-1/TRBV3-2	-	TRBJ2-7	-	CASSQVWGHEQYF	TGTGCCAGCAGCCAAGTTTGGGGCCACGAGCAGTACTTC
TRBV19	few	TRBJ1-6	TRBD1	CASSVPGQLNSPLHF	TGTGCCAGTAGTGTCCCGGGACAGCTTAATTCACCCCTCCACTTT
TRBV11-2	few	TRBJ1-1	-	CASSPRTANPPREEAFF	TGTGCCAGCAGCCCTAGGACAGCGAACCCTCCGAGAGAAGAAGCTTTCTTT
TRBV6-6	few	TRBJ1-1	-	CASSYGRGSMNTEAFF	TGTGCCAGCAGTTACGGGCGGGGGTCCATGAACACTGAAGCTTTCTTT
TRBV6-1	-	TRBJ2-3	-	CASSEPTSSTDTQYF	TGTGCCAGCAGTGAACCTACTAGTAGCACAGATACGCAGTATTTT
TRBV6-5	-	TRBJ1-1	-	CASGPSGGKNTEAFF	TGTGCCAGCGGTCCATCTGGGGGCAAGAACACTGAAGCTTTCTTT
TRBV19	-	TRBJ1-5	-	CASLESGSKSQPQHF	TGTGCCAGCCTAGAGTCAGGGTCAAAGAGTCAGCCCCAGCATTTT
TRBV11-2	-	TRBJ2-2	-	CASSHSNPAGELFF	TGTGCCAGCAGCCACTCAAACCCGGCCGGGGAGCTGTTTTTT
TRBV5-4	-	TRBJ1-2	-	CASRSGGETNYGYTF	TGTGCCAGCAGATCTGGAGGGGAGACTAACTATGGCTACACCTTC
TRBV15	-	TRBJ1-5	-	CATSRDGRGDQPQHF	TGTGCCACCAGCAGAGATGGCAGGGGAGATCAGCCCCAGCATTTT
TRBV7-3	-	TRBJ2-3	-	CASSTGTTNTQYF	TGTGCCAGCAGCACGGGAACTACCAATACGCAGTATTTT
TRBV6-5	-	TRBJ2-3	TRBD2	CASSLSGLATDTQYF	TGTGCCAGCAGTTTATCGGGACTAGCGACGGATACGCAGTATTTT
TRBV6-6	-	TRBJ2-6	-	CASRRGTGANVLTF	TGTGCCAGCCGCAGGGGAACTGGGGCCAACGTCCTGACTTTC
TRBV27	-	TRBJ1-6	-	CASSFHRDNSPLHF	TGTGCCAGCAGTTTTCACAGGGACAATTCACCCCTCCACTTT
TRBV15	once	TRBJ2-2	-	CATSSNLASGGELFF	TGTGCCACCAGCAGTAACTTAGCGTCGGGCGGGGAGCTGTTTTTT
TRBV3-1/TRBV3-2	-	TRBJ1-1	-	CASSPISGVKTEAFF	TGTGCCAGCAGCCCCATTTCAGGGGTAAAAACTGAAGCTTTCTTT
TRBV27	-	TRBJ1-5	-	CASSLQGKGNQPQHF	TGTGCCAGCAGTTTACAGGGTAAAGGCAATCAGCCCCAGCATTTT
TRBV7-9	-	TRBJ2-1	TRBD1	CASSSQGQGSNEQFF	TGTGCCAGCAGCTCCCAGGGACAGGGCAGCAATGAGCAGTTCTTC
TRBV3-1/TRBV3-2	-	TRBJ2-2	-	CASSHGRGSGELFF	TGTGCCAGCAGCCATGGGAGGGGGTCCGGGGAGCTGTTTTTT
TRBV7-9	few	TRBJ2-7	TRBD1	CASSLVTGSSYEQYF	TGTGCCAGCAGCTTAGTGACAGGGAGCTCCTACGAGCAGTACTTC
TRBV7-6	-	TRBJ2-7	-	CASSFNDLTTGSYEQYF	TGTGCCAGCAGCTTCAACGATCTAACTACAGGGTCCTACGAGCAGTACTTC
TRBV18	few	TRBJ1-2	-	CASSPEGVSNYGYTF	TGTGCCAGCTCACCAGAGGGGGTATCTAACTATGGCTACACCTTC
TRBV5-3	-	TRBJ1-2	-	CASLTGLLSNYGYTF	TGTGCCAGCCTTACAGGGCTCCTCTCTAACTATGGCTACACCTTC
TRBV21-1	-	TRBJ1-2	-	CASSKEELGQGNYGYTF	TGTGCCAGCAGCAAAGAAGAGCTGGGACAGGGTAACTATGGCTACACCTTC
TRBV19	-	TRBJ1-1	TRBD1	CASSIGQVNTEAFF	TGTGCCAGTAGTATCGGACAGGTGAACACTGAAGCTTTCTTT
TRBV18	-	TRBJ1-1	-	CASSPRGPTEAFF	TGTGCCAGCTCACCGCGGGGGCCCACTGAAGCTTTCTTT
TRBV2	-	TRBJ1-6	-	CASSGGESNSPLHF	TGTGCCAGCAGTGGCGGGGAGTCCAATTCACCCCTCCACTTT
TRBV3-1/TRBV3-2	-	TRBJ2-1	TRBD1	CASSQVTGGPQFF	TGTGCCAGCAGCCAGGTTACAGGGGGCCCCCAGTTCTTC
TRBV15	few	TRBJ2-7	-	CATSRLGDEQYF	TGTGCCACCAGCAGACTAGGGGACGAGCAGTACTTC
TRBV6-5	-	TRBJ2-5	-	CASNGQGWGQETQYF	TGTGCCAGCAATGGGCAGGGCTGGGGACAAGAGACCCAGTACTTC
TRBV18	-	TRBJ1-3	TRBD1	CASSPPQGDRNTIYF	TGTGCCAGCTCACCACCACAGGGGGATAGAAACACCATATATTTT
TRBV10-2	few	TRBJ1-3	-	CASSVQSTHSGNTIYF	TGCGCCAGCAGTGTTCAGTCCACGCACTCTGGAAACACCATATATTTT
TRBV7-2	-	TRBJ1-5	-	CASSLASSQSNQPQHF	TGTGCCAGCAGCTTAGCGAGCTCACAGTCCAATCAGCCCCAGCATTTT
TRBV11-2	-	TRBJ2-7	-	CASSLASGSRYEQYF	TGTGCCAGCAGCTTAGCCTCCGGGAGCCGCTACGAGCAGTACTTC
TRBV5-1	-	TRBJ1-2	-	CASSLGIGVTGYTF	TGCGCCAGCAGCTTAGGGATAGGGGTTACTGGCTACACCTTC
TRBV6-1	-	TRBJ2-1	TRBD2	CASSEGLAAYNEQFF	TGTGCCAGCAGTGAGGGACTAGCCGCCTACAATGAGCAGTTCTTC
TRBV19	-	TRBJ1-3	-	CASSILGSSGNTIYF	TGTGCCAGTAGTATCCTGGGCAGCTCTGGAAACACCATATATTTT
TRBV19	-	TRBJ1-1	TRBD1	CASSNGQGRTEAFF	TGTGCCAGTAGTAACGGACAGGGAAGGACTGAAGCTTTCTTT
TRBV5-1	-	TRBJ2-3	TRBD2	CASSLSSTSGGSTDTQYF	TGCGCCAGCAGCTTGAGCAGTACTAGCGGGGGGAGCACAGATACGCAGTATTTT
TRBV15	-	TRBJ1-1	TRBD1	CATSSQTGGQDTEAFF	TGTGCCACCAGCAGCCAGACAGGGGGCCAGGACACTGAAGCTTTCTTT
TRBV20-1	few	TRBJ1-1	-	CSVREAGEAFF	TGCAGTGTAAGGGAGGCGGGTGAAGCTTTCTTT